These T cell receptor beta chains were read from a single sample in a study of cytomegalovirus exposure and HLA in healthy donors. Sequenced by immunoSEQ multiplex PCR; TCRdb stores in-frame clones only, minus some. The sample lists more than 95,000 clones, more than 70% occurring once. Sequenced sample: PBMCs. Receptors were obtained from a woman aged 50 to 60 in good health and CMV-seropositive. The CDR3 runs from the conserved cysteine through the conserved F or W. D genes are given only for firm matches. Only part of the rows carry a size: once, few, many, or a class if the clone is expanded.

v_call	j_call	d_call	clone_size	cdr3_nt	cdr3_aa
TRBV12-5	TRBJ1-5	-	-	TGTGCTAGTGGTTCCCCAGGGGAGGGCCCCTTTCAGCCCCAGCATTTT	CASGSPGEGPFQPQHF
TRBV9	TRBJ2-5	TRBD2	-	TGTGCCAGCAGCGTAGGCGGCCAAAAGGGCGGGGGGAAGAGGGAGACCCAGTACTTC	CASSVGGQKGGGKRETQYF
TRBV12-5	TRBJ1-4	TRBD1	-	TGTGCTAGTGGTTTGGTACGAGGTTCAGGGGGAGAAAAACTGTTTTTT	CASGLVRGSGGEKLFF
TRBV5-1	TRBJ1-2	-	-	TGCGCCAGCAGCCTACGGCCCGGGGAACCCTATGGCTACACCTTC	CASSLRPGEPYGYTF
TRBV7-9	TRBJ2-2	TRBD2	-	TGTGCCAGCAGCTTGACCAGCGGGGGGGCCTCTGGCACCGGGGAGCTGTTTTTT	CASSLTSGGASGTGELFF
TRBV6-6	TRBJ1-1	TRBD1	-	TGTGCCAGCAGTAATCCGGGACAGGGGAACACTGAAGCTTTCTTT	CASSNPGQGNTEAFF
TRBV29-1	TRBJ1-2	-	-	TGCAGCGTTGAAGAAGGGACAAACGCCAATAACTATGGCTACACCTTC	CSVEEGTNANNYGYTF
TRBV30	TRBJ2-2	TRBD2	-	TGTGCCTGGAGTAGGGGGACTAGCGGGGGGGCAGGCACCGGGGAGCTGTTTTTT	CAWSRGTSGGAGTGELFF
TRBV2	TRBJ2-7	TRBD1	-	TGTGCCAGCAGGAGGACAGGTTCCTCCTACGAGCAGTACTTC	CASRRTGSSYEQYF
TRBV29-1	TRBJ1-3	-	-	TGCAGCGTTGAACGGCAGGATGGAAACACCATATATTTT	CSVERQDGNTIYF
TRBV7-2	TRBJ2-7	-	-	TGTGCCAGCAGCTTAGCTGAACAGACCTACGAGCAGTACTTC	CASSLAEQTYEQYF
TRBV11-2	TRBJ2-2	-	-	TGTGCCAGCACCTTAACTCCACTAGCCCTCACCGGGGAGCTGTTTTTT	CASTLTPLALTGELFF
TRBV6-6	TRBJ1-1	TRBD1	-	TGTGCCAGCAGTTACCGGGACAGGCCCCCTGAAGCTTTCTTT	CASSYRDRPPEAFF
TRBV11-2	TRBJ2-5	TRBD2	-	TGTGCCAGCAGCTATTCACTAGCGGGGGGAACGGAGACCCAGTACTTC	CASSYSLAGGTETQYF
TRBV18	TRBJ2-3	TRBD1	-	TGTGCCAGCTCACCCGGGACAGCAGATACGCAGTATTTT	CASSPGTADTQYF
TRBV27	TRBJ1-5	-	-	TGTGCCAGCAGTTACCGGGAGAATCAGCCCCAGCATTTT	CASSYRENQPQHF
TRBV2	TRBJ1-2	-	-	TGTGCCAGCAGTGTGATATCAAAGGGGGATGTAGGCTACACCTTC	CASSVISKGDVGYTF
TRBV5-4	TRBJ2-1	TRBD2	-	TGTGCCAGCAGCTTGGCGGCGGGGGACGACAATGAGCAGTTCTTC	CASSLAAGDDNEQFF
TRBV5-1	TRBJ2-7	-	-	TGCGCCAGCAGCGTAGACCAGGGAAGCCAGAACGAGCAGTACTTC	CASSVDQGSQNEQYF
TRBV6-5	TRBJ2-1	-	-	TGTGCCAGCAGTTTAGAGGGGGGGAGCTCCTACAATGAGCAGTTCTTC	CASSLEGGSSYNEQFF
TRBV19	TRBJ1-2	-	-	TGTGCCAGTAGGGGGGCAGCCCGAAGGAACTATGGCTACACCTTC	CASRGAARRNYGYTF
TRBV4-1	TRBJ1-4	-	-	TGCGCCAGCAGCCAAGGCCCGGGGTCAACTAATGAAAAACTGTTTTTT	CASSQGPGSTNEKLFF
TRBV15	TRBJ2-5	TRBD2	-	TGTGCCACCGGCGGGGGGTCGGAGACCCAGTACTTC	CATGGGSETQYF
TRBV11-3	TRBJ2-6	-	few	TGTGCCAGCAGCTTAGGTTTGGGGGGCTCTGGGGCCAACGTCCTGACTTTC	CASSLGLGGSGANVLTF
TRBV6-6	TRBJ2-7	-	-	TGTGCCAGCAGTATAACAGGGGGGGCGAGCTACGAGCAGTACTTC	CASSITGGASYEQYF
TRBV10-2	TRBJ1-5	-	-	TGCGCCAGCAGTGAGTCGTGGAAGGGGATATATAGCAATCAGCCCCAGCATTTT	CASSESWKGIYSNQPQHF
TRBV18	TRBJ1-1	-	-	TGTGCCAGCTCAGTTACGGCAGGGTCGGACACTGAAGCTTTCTTT	CASSVTAGSDTEAFF
TRBV4-2	TRBJ1-2	TRBD1	-	TGTGCCAGCAGCCAAGATTTGCAGGGGGCGATTGGCTACACCTTC	CASSQDLQGAIGYTF
TRBV5-6	TRBJ2-7	TRBD2	-	TGTGCCAGCAGCTTGCGACTAGCGGCCCCGTACGAGCAGTACTTC	CASSLRLAAPYEQYF
TRBV5-6	TRBJ1-1	-	-	TGTGCCAGCAGCCCGCGTTTGGGTCCGGGGACTGAAGCTTTCTTT	CASSPRLGPGTEAFF
TRBV27	TRBJ2-7	-	-	TGTGCCAGCTCGAGGCCGGACACCCTTTTAGACGAGCAGTACTTC	CASSRPDTLLDEQYF
TRBV4-3	TRBJ2-1	TRBD2	once	TGCGCCAGCAGCCAAGATGTAGATGCGGGGGGGCCAGACAATGAGCAGTTCTTC	CASSQDVDAGGPDNEQFF
TRBV7-2	TRBJ2-7	TRBD2	-	TGTGCCAGCAGGTCTCCGGGGACTAGGAATGAGCAGTACTTC	CASRSPGTRNEQYF